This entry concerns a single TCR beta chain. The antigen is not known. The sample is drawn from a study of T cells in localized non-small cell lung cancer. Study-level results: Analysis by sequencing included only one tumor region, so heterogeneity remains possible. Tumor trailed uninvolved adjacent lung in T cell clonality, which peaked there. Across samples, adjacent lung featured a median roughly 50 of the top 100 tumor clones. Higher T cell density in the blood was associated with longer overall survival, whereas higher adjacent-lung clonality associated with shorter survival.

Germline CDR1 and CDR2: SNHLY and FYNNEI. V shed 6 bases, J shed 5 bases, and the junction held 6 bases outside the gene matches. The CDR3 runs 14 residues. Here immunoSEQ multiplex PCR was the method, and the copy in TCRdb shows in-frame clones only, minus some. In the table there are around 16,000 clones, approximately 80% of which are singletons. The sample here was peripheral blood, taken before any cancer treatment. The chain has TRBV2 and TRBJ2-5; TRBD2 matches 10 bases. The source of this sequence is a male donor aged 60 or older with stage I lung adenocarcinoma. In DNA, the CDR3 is TGTGCCAGCAGGCCTAGCGGGAGTTTGGAGACCCAGTACTTC. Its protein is CASRPSGSLETQYF.